This TCR beta chain stems from a study of CD8 T cells in Susac syndrome. Trimming pared 2 bases from V and 7 bases from J, leaving 8 bases between. Germline V lookup: CDR1 KGHSH, CDR2 LQKENI. The CDR3 is made up of 12 amino acids. An input of 0.5 to 1 ug of RNA was subjected to reverse transcription using random hexamers. A single record per CDR3 protein comes from TCRdb applying MiXCR to the immunoSEQ multiplex PCR reads. The sample contains about 200,000 distinct CDR3 sequences, 90% to 95% of which appear only once. Sequencing was done on a sample of CD4+ T cells from PBMCs. This clonotype was obtained from a human donor with multiple sclerosis. J is TRBJ1-1 and V is TRBV18, with D possibly matching TRBD1 (6 bases). CDR3 loop: CASSPTGFEAFF. The CDR3 nucleotides read TGTGCCAGCTCACCAACAGGGTTTGAAGCTTTCTTT.